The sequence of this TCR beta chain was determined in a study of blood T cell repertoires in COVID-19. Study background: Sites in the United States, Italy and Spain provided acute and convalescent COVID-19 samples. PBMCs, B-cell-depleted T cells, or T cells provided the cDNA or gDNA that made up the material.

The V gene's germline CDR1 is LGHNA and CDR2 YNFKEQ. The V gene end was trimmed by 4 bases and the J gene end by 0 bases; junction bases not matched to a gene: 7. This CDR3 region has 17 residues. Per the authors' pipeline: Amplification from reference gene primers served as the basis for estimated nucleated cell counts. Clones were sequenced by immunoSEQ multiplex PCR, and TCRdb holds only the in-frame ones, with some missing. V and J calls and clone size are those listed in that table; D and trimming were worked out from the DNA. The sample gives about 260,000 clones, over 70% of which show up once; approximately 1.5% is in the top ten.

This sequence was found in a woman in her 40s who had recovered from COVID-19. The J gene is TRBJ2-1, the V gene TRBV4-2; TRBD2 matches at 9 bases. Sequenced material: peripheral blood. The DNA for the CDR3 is TGTGCCAGCAGCCCTTGGACTAGCGCTAGCTCCTACAATGAGCAGTTCTTC. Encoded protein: CASSPWTSASSYNEQFF.